This T cell receptor (beta chain) stems from a study of blood T cell repertoires in COVID-19. About the study: In each case, the material was cDNA or gDNA derived from T cells, B-cell-depleted T cells, or PBMCs.

A Seattle source enrolled patients during active infection and followed them longitudinally. This table comes from immunoSEQ multiplex PCR, and its TCRdb copy is limited to in-frame clones, with some not included. The table records about 200,000 clones, about four fifths of them present only once. Looked up from germline, CDR1 is SNHLY and CDR2 is FYNNEI. This CDR3 is 16 amino acids long. Unmatched junction bases numbered 9, after V lost 4 bases and J lost 5 bases. The clonotype was recovered from an elderly woman with COVID-19, enrolled during active disease. The specimen was peripheral blood. The V gene is TRBV2, the J gene TRBJ2-2, with 8 nucleotides matching TRBD2. The chain's CDR3 is CASSAVREGRTGELFF. CDR3 coding DNA: TGTGCCAGCAGTGCAGTTCGGGAGGGAAGAACCGGGGAGCTGTTTTTT.